A single sample is the source of the 9 T cell receptor beta chains below, sequenced in a study of OX40 agonist ivuxolimab in advanced cancers. Repertoires were generated with immunoSEQ multiplex PCR, while TCRdb's copy carries only in-frame clones and drops some. Of about 80,000 clones listed, 84% are singletons. Sequenced material: CD4+ or CD8+ T cells sorted from blood, taken in a trial of the OX40 agonist ivuxolimab. These receptors all stem from an adult with an advanced solid tumor such as melanoma, head and neck, liver or kidney cancer.

CDR3 coding DNA: TGTGCCAGCAGCTTTAGGACAGGGGGCGGAGAGACCCAGTACTTC. This translates into CASSFRTGGGETQYF. The gene calls are TRBV7-2 and TRBJ2-5; 11 bases are shared with TRBD1. After removal of 3 bases from V and 4 bases from J, the junction contained 4 bases not matched to a gene. This CDR3 region has 15 residues. CDR1 is SGHTA, CDR2 FQGNSA, per germline.

The chain carries TRBV5-1 and TRBJ2-5; unclear D gene. Looked up from germline, CDR1 is SGHRS and CDR2 is YFSETQ. V lost 1 base and J lost 2, with 15 bases in between. The CDR3 has 16 amino acids. Written as DNA, the CDR3 is TGCGCCAGCAGCTTGAGTCAGATATTCACACAAGAGACCCAGTACTTC. Translating gives CASSLSQIFTQETQYF.

The chain uses TRBV6-5 and TRBJ2-5; D perhaps matches TRBD2 (5 bases). The V end lost 4 bases, the J end lost 2 bases, and 11 bases lay between the germline ends. CDR1 MNHEY and CDR2 SVGAGI come from the germline V gene. The CDR3 length is 14 residues. CDR3 residues: CASSSWTVQETQYF. CDR3 DNA sequence: TGTGCCAGCAGTTCTTGGACTGTGCAAGAGACCCAGTACTTC.

The chain is built from TRBV2 and TRBJ2-7; no firm D call. This CDR3 is built from 11 residues. Germline CDR1 and CDR2: SNHLY and FYNNEI. Trimming pared 4 bases from V and 5 bases from J, leaving 6 bases between. The CDR3 protein is CASSAENEQYF. CDR3 coding DNA: TGTGCCAGCAGTGCCGAGAACGAGCAGTACTTC.

The chain employs TRBV7-2 and TRBJ2-3; D may be TRBD1 (5 bases). Trimming left V 3 bases short and J 5 bases short, with 15 bases between. This CDR3 has 15 residues. Germline values: CDR1 SGHTA, CDR2 FQGNSA. Written as DNA, the CDR3 is TGTGCCAGCAGCTTTAGTTCAGGGTACGGAGATACGCAGTATTTT. Amino acids: CASSFSSGYGDTQYF.

This chain uses TRBV19 with TRBJ2-3, with D uncertain. The CDR3 extends over 12 amino acids. Germline CDR1 LNHDA, CDR2 SQIVND (reference sequence). The germline V and J ends were trimmed by 5 bases and 3 bases, with 6 bases remaining between them. The CDR3 nucleotides read TGTGCCAGTAGTCCTTCGACAGATACGCAGTATTTT. Translating it yields CASSPSTDTQYF.

The chain employs TRBV29-1 and TRBJ2-2, with 12 bases identical to TRBD2. Trimming removed 1 base from V and 2 bases from J; junction bases left unmatched: 5. Germline V gives CDR1 SQVTM, CDR2 ANQGSEA. The CDR3 loop spans 17 amino acids. CDR3 coding DNA: TGCAGCGTTGAAGGCCTGACTAGCGGGAGAAACACCGGGGAGCTGTTTTTT. It codes for CSVEGLTSGRNTGELFF.

The chain employs TRBV21-1 and TRBJ1-3. TRBV21-1 is recorded as a pseudogene. The CDR3 has 16 residues. In nucleotides, the CDR3 is TGTGCCAGCAGACGAGGGATACAACACGCACGAAACACCATATATTTT. It codes for CASRRGIQHARNTIYF.

V usage is TRBV7-5 and J usage is TRBJ2-5. TRBV7-5 is marked as a pseudogene. CDR3 size: 13 residues. CDR3 loop: CASSLIAGETQYF. The CDR3, as DNA: TGTGCCAGCAGCTTAATAGCAGGAGAGACCCAGTACTTC.